The table lists the clone carrying this T cell receptor (beta chain) with a few counts. The germline gives CDR1 KGHSH, CDR2 LQKENI. V lost 4 bases to trimming and J lost 2 bases; unmatched junction nucleotides: 6. This CDR3 is 15 amino acids long. This entry comes from a study of blood T cell repertoires in COVID-19. Study as a whole: The United States, Italy and Spain supplied acute and convalescent COVID-19 samples.

Per the study methods: Amplification of reference gene primers provided the estimated nucleated cell counts. TCRdb's table, derived via immunoSEQ multiplex PCR, lists solely in-frame clones and lacks some. Clone size and V and J calls were adopted from that table, with D and trimming inferred from the DNA. The sample carries roughly 29,000 clones, roughly 84% recorded once. The chain joins TRBV18 to TRBJ2-7; the match to TRBD1 covers 9 bases. The source is a man between 70 and 80 years old with active COVID-19. The material sequenced was peripheral blood. The DNA for the CDR3 is TGTGCCAGCTCACAACCGGGACAGGGAACCTACGAGCAGTACTTC. Protein: CASSQPGQGTYEQYF. Variable domain in full (rest from reference TRBV18 and TRBJ2-7): NAGVMQNPRHLVRRRGQEARLRCSPMKGHSHVYWYRQLPEEGLKFMVYLQKENIIDESGMPKERFSAEFPKEGPSILRIQQVVRGDSAAYFCASSQPGQGTYEQYFGPGTRLTVT.